The 5 T cell receptor beta chains below come from one sample, sequenced in a study of CD8 T cells in Susac syndrome. With random hexamers, reverse transcription was performed on about 0.5 to 1 ug of RNA. TCRdb reprocessed the immunoSEQ multiplex PCR reads with MiXCR, giving one entry per CDR3 protein. In the table there are 150,000 to 200,000 distinct CDR3 sequences, over 85% of which are singletons. Sequencing was performed on CD4+ T cells from PBMCs. These receptors originate from a human donor with multiple sclerosis.

The genes are TRBV16 and TRBJ1-3, with D possibly being TRBD1 (5 bases). CDR3 length: 18 amino acids. Germline CDR1 KGHSY, CDR2 FQNENV. Trimming removed 3 bases at V and 0 bases at J, with 18 bases between. CDR3 protein: CASSHYLAVGTSGNTIYF. The CDR3 nucleotides read TGTGCCAGCAGCCATTATCTGGCGGTCGGGACCTCTGGAAACACCATATATTTT. The variable domain in full, with the rest retrieved from reference TRBV16 and TRBJ1-3, is GEEVAQTPKHLVRGEGQKAKLYCAPIKGHSYVFWYQQVLKNEFKFLISFQNENVFDETGMPKERFSAKCLPNSPCSLEIQATKLEDSAVYFCASSHYLAVGTSGNTIYFGEGSWLTVV.

The chain is built from TRBV9 and TRBJ1-2; TRBD1 matches 8 bases. The germline gives CDR1 SGDLS, CDR2 YYNGEE. V gave up 4 bases and J gave up 8 bases; unmatched junction bases: 7. The CDR3 covers 13 residues. This chain's CDR3 is CASSTTTGAGYTF. CDR3 nucleotide sequence: TGTGCCAGCAGCACTACGACAGGGGCCGGCTACACCTTC.

The chain is built from TRBV3-1 and TRBJ2-3; TRBD2 aligns across 9 bases. The germline V gene has CDR1 LGHDT and CDR2 YNNKEL (reference sequence). This CDR3 has 16 amino acids. Germline trimming cut 1 base from V and 2 bases from J; bases unmatched to any gene: 4. The CDR3 coding sequence is TGTGCCAGCAGCCAAGGAGTAGCGGGGGTCACAGATACGCAGTATTTT. It specifies CASSQGVAGVTDTQYF.

This clonotype appeared a single time. The V gene is TRBV13, the J gene TRBJ2-3; D is uncertain. V lost 4 bases and J 3 bases, leaving 11 bases between the germline ends. Germline CDR1 and CDR2: PRHDT and FYEKMQ (reference sequence). The CDR3 is made up of 14 amino acids. In nucleotides, the CDR3 is TGTGCCAGCAGCTCGGGTGGGGTTACAGATACGCAGTATTTT. Residues: CASSSGGVTDTQYF.

The chain recombines TRBV6-6 with TRBJ2-1; TRBD2 aligns across 13 bases. The CDR3 has 15 residues. Per the germline V gene, CDR1 is MNHNY and CDR2 is SVGAGI (reference sequence). V lost 6 bases to trimming and J lost 5 bases; unmatched junction nucleotides: 4. CDR3 in DNA: TGTGCCAGCAGCTCCGGGACTAGCGGGAACAATGAGCAGTTCTTC. Translating gives CASSSGTSGNNEQFF.